One sample yielded the 14 T cell receptor beta chains listed below, sequenced in a study of monozygotic twins with inflammatory bowel disease. With the 5' RACE reads reprocessed, TCRdb shows one record per CDR3 protein and no DNA. The sample data list 400,000 to 500,000 distinct CDR3 sequences. The specimen was blood. The receptor source for this set is a human donor with ulcerative colitis or Crohn's disease, or a healthy co-twin of an affected twin (not recorded which).

The V call is TRBV9, the J call TRBJ1-6; TCRdb lists TRBD1, though no DNA is available to test this call. Germline CDR1 reads SGDLS; CDR2 reads YYNGEE. This CDR3 is 12 amino acids long. The CDR3 sequence: CASRSGSSPLHF.

V and J are TRBV6-6 and TRBJ2-2; without DNA, the TCRdb call of TRBD1 cannot be checked. CDR1 is MNHNY and CDR2 is SVGAGI in the germline V gene (reference sequence). The CDR3 length is 14 residues. This CDR3 is CATSKPGGSGELFF.

This chain links TRBV20-1 with TRBJ2-5. This CDR3 is 13 amino acids long. CDR1 DFQATT and CDR2 SNEGSKA come from the germline V gene (reference sequence). CDR3 region: CSALSHLQETQYF.

The chain combines TRBV5-1 with TRBJ1-3; TCRdb's assignment of TRBD1 cannot be checked, as there is no DNA. Germline-derived CDR1 and CDR2 are SGHRS and YFSETQ. CDR3 size: 14 residues. The CDR3: CASSLEGRGNTIYF.

J is TRBJ2-3 and V is TRBV5-1; TCRdb gives TRBD1 as the D gene, but with no DNA this cannot be confirmed. Germline CDR1 reads SGHRS; CDR2 reads YFSETQ. This CDR3 is built from 17 residues. The CDR3 loop reads CASSLVLPGVGADTQYF.

The rearrangement links TRBV20-1 to TRBJ1-1; without DNA, the TCRdb call of TRBD1 cannot be checked. The germline V gene encodes CDR1 DFQATT and CDR2 SNEGSKA (reference sequence). The CDR3 spans 14 residues. CDR3: CSASPRTAHTEAFF.

The rearrangement joins TRBV4-1 to TRBJ1-1. Germline-derived CDR1 and CDR2 are MGHRA and YSYEKL. The CDR3 runs to 17 residues. The CDR3 here is CASSRFVSRGQNTEAFF.

The J gene is TRBJ1-5, the V gene TRBV7-9. Germline CDR1 SEHNR, CDR2 FQNEAQ (reference sequence). The CDR3 runs to 13 residues. The CDR3 loop reads CASSLGRGQPQHF. The variable domain in full, completed from reference TRBV7-9 and TRBJ1-5, reads DTGVSQNPRHKITKRGQNVTFRCDPISEHNRLYWYRQTLGQGPEFLTYFQNEAQLEKSRLLSDRFSAERPKGSFSTLEIQRTEQGDSAMYLCASSLGRGQPQHFGDGTRLSIL.

The chain is built from TRBV12-3 or TRBV12-4 and TRBJ2-1; TCRdb indicates TRBD2, and absent DNA this call remains unverified. This CDR3 is built from 15 residues. CDR3 region: CASSLGREVGNEQFF.

The genes are TRBV28 and TRBJ2-5. Germline V lookup: CDR1 MDHEN, CDR2 SYDVKM. CDR3 length equals 11 residues. This chain's CDR3 is CASSPRETQYF.

The chain recombines TRBV7-2 with TRBJ2-7; TCRdb picks TRBD1, but there is no DNA to check that call. This CDR3 comprises 14 residues. Germline V CDR1 and CDR2: SGHTA, FQGNSA. This CDR3 reads CASSPAGTPYEQYF.

This chain uses TRBV11-1 with TRBJ1-6; absent DNA, TCRdb's TRBD1 call cannot be checked. CDR3 size: 18 residues. Looked up from germline, CDR1 is SGHAT and CDR2 is FQDESV (reference sequence). CDR3 loop: CASSARPGGAQNNSPLHF.

The chain carries TRBV5-6 and TRBJ2-5; TCRdb's D call of TRBD1 is untestable without DNA. CDR3 length: 15 amino acids. Germline CDR1 is SGHDT and CDR2 is YYEEEE. The CDR3 loop reads CASSLVQGQGETQYF.

The gene calls are TRBV5-1 and TRBJ2-2. Germline CDR1 and CDR2: SGHRS and YFSETQ. The CDR3 spans 13 residues. CDR3: CASSQANTGELFF. Supplemented by reference TRBV5-1 and TRBJ2-2, the full variable domain reads KAGVTQTPRYLIKTRGQQVTLSCSPISGHRSVSWYQQTPGQGLQFLFEYFSETQRNKGNFPGRFSGRQFSNSRSEMNVSTLELGDSALYLCASSQANTGELFFGEGSRLTVL.